The 9 T cell receptor beta chains in this list originate from one sample, sequenced in a study of blood T cell repertoires in COVID-19. Sequencing used immunoSEQ multiplex PCR; TCRdb keeps in-frame clones, though not all of them. The top ten hold 1% to 1.5% of the sample, which has 150,000 or so clones, under 85% seen once. The sequencing input was peripheral blood. All receptors derive from a man in his sixties who had recovered from COVID-19.

The chain joins TRBV11-3 to TRBJ2-1, with 9 bases aligning to TRBD2. CDR3 length: 14 residues. The V segment lost 5 bases and the J segment 7 bases; nucleotides outside the gene matches: 6. Germline V lookup: CDR1 SGHNT, CDR2 YENEEA. CDR3: CASSRRTSENEQFF. Written as DNA, the CDR3 is TGTGCCAGCAGCCGACGGACTAGCGAGAATGAGCAGTTCTTC.

V is TRBV9 and J is TRBJ2-5; D not certain. V lost 0 bases, J lost 7 bases, and 7 bases lay in between. Germline values: CDR1 SGDLS, CDR2 YYNGEE. CDR3 length: 12 amino acids. The DNA for the CDR3 is TGTGCCAGCAGCGTAGTAACGGGGACCCAGTACTTC. It specifies CASSVVTGTQYF.

The chain joins TRBV19 to TRBJ1-5, with TRBD1 matching over 7 bases. This CDR3 contains 15 residues. J was trimmed by 2 bases and V by 5 bases; bases with no gene match: 6. Germline-derived CDR1 and CDR2 are LNHDA and SQIVND (reference sequence). As DNA, the CDR3 is TGTGCCAGTAGTCCGGACGGACAGGGCAATCAGCCCCAGCATTTT. As protein: CASSPDGQGNQPQHF. The whole variable domain, remainder taken from reference TRBV19 and TRBJ1-5, is DGGITQSPKYLFRKEGQNVTLSCEQNLNHDAMYWYRQDPGQGLRLIYYSQIVNDFQKGDIAEGYSVSREKKESFPLTVTSAQKNPTAFYLCASSPDGQGNQPQHFGDGTRLSIL.

The V call is TRBV9, the J call TRBJ2-5; no firm D call. This CDR3 is built from 14 residues. The V and J ends lost 4 bases and 5 bases respectively, with 15 bases between them. Germline assignment: CDR1 SGDLS and CDR2 YYNGEE. CDR3: CASSPEAVRETQYF. The CDR3, as DNA: TGTGCCAGCAGCCCAGAGGCGGTCCGGGAGACCCAGTACTTC.

The chain recombines TRBV5-1 with TRBJ1-1; 9 bases agree with TRBD1. This CDR3 region has 17 residues. In germline, CDR1 is SGHRS, CDR2 YFSETQ. V lost 4 bases and J lost 1; bases outside the gene matches: 11. The chain's CDR3 is CASSRGIRDRENTEAFF. The CDR3 nucleotides are TGCGCCAGCAGCCGGGGGATTCGGGACAGGGAGAACACTGAAGCTTTCTTT.

The rearrangement links TRBV12-3 or TRBV12-4 to TRBJ2-5; 12 bases line up with TRBD2. CDR3 length: 13 residues. V trimming: 4 bases; J trimming: 9 bases; junction bases outside the gene matches: 3. The CDR3: CASSWLAGGAQYF. In DNA form, the CDR3 reads TGTGCCAGCAGTTGGCTAGCGGGGGGGGCCCAGTACTTC.

There are a few counts of this clone. The V gene is TRBV11-2, the J gene TRBJ2-5; TRBD2 matches at 8 bases. The length of the CDR3 is 15 residues. Germline V gene data show CDR1 as SGHAT and CDR2 as FQNNGV. Germline trimming cut 7 bases from V and 2 bases from J; bases unmatched to any gene: 9. CDR3 amino acids: CASTPDSGDQETQYF. The CDR3 nucleotides read TGTGCCAGCACCCCGGATAGCGGGGATCAAGAGACCCAGTACTTC.

The chain carries TRBV18 and TRBJ2-3; 9 bases fit TRBD2. With V trimmed by 1 base and J by 6 bases, 5 bases remained unmatched. There are 15 residues in the CDR3. Germline lookup yields CDR1 KGHSH and CDR2 LQKENI. CDR3 DNA: TGTGCCAGCTCACCACGCGGGGGGGCCGAGGATACGCAGTATTTT. Residues: CASSPRGGAEDTQYF.

This clone showed up just once. The V gene is TRBV25-1, the J gene TRBJ1-5; 12 bases align to TRBD1. Losses at the gene ends were 6 bases for V and 8 bases for J; bases not matched to a gene: 5. Germline CDR1 MGHDK, CDR2 SYGVNS. The CDR3 is 14 amino acids. In nucleotides, the CDR3 is TGTGCCAGCAGGGGGACAGGGGGCTTTGAGCCCCAGCATTTT. This gives the protein CASRGTGGFEPQHF.